This TCR beta chain was sequenced for a study of T-cell memory formation after mild COVID-19. TCRdb redid the calling of the 5' RACE reads with MiXCR, one entry per CDR3 protein. Of 470,000 or so distinct CDR3 sequences in the sample, over 15% were seen once. CDR3 length: 16 residues. The J segment lost 0 bases and the V segment lost 0 bases, leaving 6 bases of the junction unmatched. The germline CDR1 and CDR2 sequences are DFQATT and SNEGSKA (reference sequence). Sequenced input: PBMCs or a T cell subset sorted from them (not recorded which). The chain joins TRBV20-1 to TRBJ1-1; 8 nucleotides agree with TRBD1. This clonotype was sampled from a man aged 18 to 29 who had mild COVID-19 (a few samples of this study predate the infection). Cell type and time point are not known. The CDR3 sequence is CSARDPRGPLNTEAFF. CDR3 nucleotide sequence: TGCAGTGCTAGAGATCCCAGGGGGCCCCTGAACACTGAAGCTTTCTTT.